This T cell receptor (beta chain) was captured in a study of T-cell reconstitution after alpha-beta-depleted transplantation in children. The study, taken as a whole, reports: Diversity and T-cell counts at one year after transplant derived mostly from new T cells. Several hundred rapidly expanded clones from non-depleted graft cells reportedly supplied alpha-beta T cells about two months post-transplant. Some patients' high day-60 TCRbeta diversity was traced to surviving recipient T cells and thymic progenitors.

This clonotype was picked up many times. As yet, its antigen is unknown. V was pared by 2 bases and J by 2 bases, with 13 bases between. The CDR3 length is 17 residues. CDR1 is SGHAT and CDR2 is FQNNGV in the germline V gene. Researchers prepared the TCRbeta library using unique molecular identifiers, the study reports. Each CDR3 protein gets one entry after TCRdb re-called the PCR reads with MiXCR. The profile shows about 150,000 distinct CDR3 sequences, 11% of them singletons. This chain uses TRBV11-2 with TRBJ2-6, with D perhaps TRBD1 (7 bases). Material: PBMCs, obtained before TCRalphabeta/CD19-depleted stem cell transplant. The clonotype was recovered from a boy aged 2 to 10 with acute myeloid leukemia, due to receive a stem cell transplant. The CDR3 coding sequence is TGTGCCAGCAGCTTACGGAGGGGGCTTACTGGGGCCAACGTCCTGACTTTC. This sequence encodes CASSLRRGLTGANVLTF. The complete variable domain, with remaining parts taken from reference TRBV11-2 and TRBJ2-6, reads EAGVAQSPRYKIIEKRQSVAFWCNPISGHATLYWYQQILGQGPKLLIQFQNNGVVDDSQLPKDRFSAERLKGVDSTLKIQPAKLEDSAVYLCASSLRRGLTGANVLTFGAGSRLTVL.